This TCR beta chain was observed in a study of shared clonotypes between healthy human individuals. The authors split each subset's genomic DNA evenly across several immunoSEQ plates. Using immunoSEQ multiplex PCR, the repertoire was profiled, and TCRdb retains in-frame clones only, with some absent. Of approximately 2.5 million clones in the sample, around 94% were seen once. V was pared by 3 bases and J by 0 bases, with 9 bases between. The CDR3 has 15 amino acids. Germline CDR1 LNHDA, CDR2 SQIVND (reference sequence). The clonotype comes from a man aged 18 to 29 in good health. The rearrangement links TRBV19 to TRBJ2-1; D is unresolved. Material for sequencing was naive CD4+ T cells sorted from blood. Described subset: CD45RA+ positively selected. The CDR3 sequence: CASSIAVSSYNEQFF. The DNA of the CDR3 is TGTGCCAGTAGTATCGCGGTTAGCTCCTACAATGAGCAGTTCTTC.